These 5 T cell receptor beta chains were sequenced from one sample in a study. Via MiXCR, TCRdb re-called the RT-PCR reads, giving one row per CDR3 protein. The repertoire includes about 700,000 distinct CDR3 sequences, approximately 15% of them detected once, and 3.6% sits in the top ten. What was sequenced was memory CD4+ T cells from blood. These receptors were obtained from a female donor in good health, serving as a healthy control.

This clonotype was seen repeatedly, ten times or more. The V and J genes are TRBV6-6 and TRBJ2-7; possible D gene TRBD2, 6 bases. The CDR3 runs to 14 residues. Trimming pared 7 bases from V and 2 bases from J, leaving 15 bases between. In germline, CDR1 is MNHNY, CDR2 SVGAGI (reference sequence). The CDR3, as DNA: TGTGCCAGCATGAATTCCGGGGGAACCTACGAGCAGTACTTC. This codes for CASMNSGGTYEQYF.

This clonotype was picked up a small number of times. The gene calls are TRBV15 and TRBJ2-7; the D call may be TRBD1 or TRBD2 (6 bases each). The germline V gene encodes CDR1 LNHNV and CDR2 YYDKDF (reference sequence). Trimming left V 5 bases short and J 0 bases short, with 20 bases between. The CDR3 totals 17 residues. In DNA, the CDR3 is TGTGCCACCAGCCGCCTTGGGGGGCAGGGGAGCTCCTACGAGCAGTACTTC. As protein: CATSRLGGQGSSYEQYF.

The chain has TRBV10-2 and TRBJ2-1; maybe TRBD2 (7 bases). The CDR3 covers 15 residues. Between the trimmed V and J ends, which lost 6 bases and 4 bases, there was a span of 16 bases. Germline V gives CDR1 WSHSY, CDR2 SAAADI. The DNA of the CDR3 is TGCGCCAGCAGGGGGGGGCTTCTCGAGTACAATGAGCAGTTCTTC. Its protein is CASRGGLLEYNEQFF.

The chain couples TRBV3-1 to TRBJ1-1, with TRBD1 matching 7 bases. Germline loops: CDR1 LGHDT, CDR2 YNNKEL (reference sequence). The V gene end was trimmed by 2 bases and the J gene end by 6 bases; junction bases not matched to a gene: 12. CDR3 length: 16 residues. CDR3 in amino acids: CASSQNYRGGGAEAFF. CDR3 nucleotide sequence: TGTGCCAGCAGCCAAAATTACAGGGGCGGGGGAGCTGAAGCTTTCTTT.

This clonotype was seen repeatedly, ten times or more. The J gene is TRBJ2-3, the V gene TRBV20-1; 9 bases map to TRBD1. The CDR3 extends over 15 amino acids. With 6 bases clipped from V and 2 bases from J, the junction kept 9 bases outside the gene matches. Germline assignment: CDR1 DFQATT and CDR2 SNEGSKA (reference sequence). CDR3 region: CSAPRRDRVTDTQYF. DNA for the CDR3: TGCAGTGCCCCACGAAGGGACAGGGTCACAGATACGCAGTATTTT.